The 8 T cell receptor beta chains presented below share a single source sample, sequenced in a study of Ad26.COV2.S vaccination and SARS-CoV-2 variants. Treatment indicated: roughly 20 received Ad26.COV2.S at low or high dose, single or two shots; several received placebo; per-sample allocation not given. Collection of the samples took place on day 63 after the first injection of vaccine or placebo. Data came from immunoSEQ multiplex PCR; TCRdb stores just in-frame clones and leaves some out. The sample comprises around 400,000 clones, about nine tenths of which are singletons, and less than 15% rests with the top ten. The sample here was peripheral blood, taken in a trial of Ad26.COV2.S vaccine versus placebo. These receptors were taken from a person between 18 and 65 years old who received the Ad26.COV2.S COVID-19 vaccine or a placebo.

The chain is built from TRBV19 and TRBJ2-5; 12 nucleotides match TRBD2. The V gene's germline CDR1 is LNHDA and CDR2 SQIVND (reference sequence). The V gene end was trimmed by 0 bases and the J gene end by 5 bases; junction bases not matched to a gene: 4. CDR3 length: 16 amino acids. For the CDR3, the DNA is TGTGCCAGTAGTATAGATCGACTAGCGGGAGCTGAGACCCAGTACTTC. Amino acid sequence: CASSIDRLAGAETQYF.

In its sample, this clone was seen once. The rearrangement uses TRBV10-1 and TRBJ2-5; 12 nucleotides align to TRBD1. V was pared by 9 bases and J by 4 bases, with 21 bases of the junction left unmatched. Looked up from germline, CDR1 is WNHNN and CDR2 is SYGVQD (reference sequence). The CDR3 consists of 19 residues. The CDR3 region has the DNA TGCGCCAGTCCCTCACCCCCGGTGGGACAGGGGGCCCCCACAGAGACCCAGTACTTC. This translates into CASPSPPVGQGAPTETQYF.

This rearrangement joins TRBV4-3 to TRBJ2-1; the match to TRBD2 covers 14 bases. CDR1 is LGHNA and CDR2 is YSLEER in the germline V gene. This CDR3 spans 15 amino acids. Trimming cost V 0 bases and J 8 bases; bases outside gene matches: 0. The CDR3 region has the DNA TGCGCCAGCAGCCAAGAGGGACTAGCGGGAGATGAGCAGTTCTTC. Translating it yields CASSQEGLAGDEQFF.

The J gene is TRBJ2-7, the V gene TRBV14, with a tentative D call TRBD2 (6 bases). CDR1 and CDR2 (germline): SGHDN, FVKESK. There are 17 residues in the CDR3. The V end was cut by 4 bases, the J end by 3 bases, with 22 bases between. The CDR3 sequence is CASSRLTGTGGIYEQYF. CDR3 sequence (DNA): TGTGCCAGCAGCCGCCTAACCGGGACCGGAGGGATCTACGAGCAGTACTTC. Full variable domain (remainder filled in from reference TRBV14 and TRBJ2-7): EAGVTQFPSHSVIEKGQTVTLRCDPISGHDNLYWYRRVMGKEIKFLLHFVKESKQDESGMPNNRFLAERTGGTYSTLKVQPAELEDSGVYFCASSRLTGTGGIYEQYFGPGTRLTVT.

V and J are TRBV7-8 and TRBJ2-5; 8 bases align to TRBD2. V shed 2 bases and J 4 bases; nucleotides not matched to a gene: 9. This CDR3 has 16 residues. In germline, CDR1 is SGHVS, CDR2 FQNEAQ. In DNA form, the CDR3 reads TGTGCCAGCAGCTTATCCGTGGCTAGCGGGTTAGAGACCCAGTACTTC. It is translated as CASSLSVASGLETQYF.

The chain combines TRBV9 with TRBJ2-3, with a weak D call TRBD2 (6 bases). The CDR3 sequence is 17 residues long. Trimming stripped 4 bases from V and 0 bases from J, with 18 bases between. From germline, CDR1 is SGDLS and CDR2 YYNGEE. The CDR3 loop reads CASSPRAGLTSTDTQYF. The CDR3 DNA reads TGTGCCAGCAGCCCCCGGGCGGGGCTGACTAGCACAGATACGCAGTATTTT.

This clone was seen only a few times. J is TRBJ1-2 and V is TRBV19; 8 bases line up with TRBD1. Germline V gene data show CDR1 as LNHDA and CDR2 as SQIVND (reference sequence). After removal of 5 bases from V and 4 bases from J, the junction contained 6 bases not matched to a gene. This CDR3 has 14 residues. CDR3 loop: CASSRDRGSYGYTF. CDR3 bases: TGTGCCAGTAGTCGTGACAGGGGCAGCTATGGCTACACCTTC.

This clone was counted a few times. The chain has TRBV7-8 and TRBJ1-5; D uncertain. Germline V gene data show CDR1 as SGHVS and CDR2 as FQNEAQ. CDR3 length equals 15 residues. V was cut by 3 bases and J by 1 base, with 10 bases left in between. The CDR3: CASSFGVGSNQPQHF. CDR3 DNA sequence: TGTGCCAGCAGCTTTGGGGTGGGGAGCAATCAGCCCCAGCATTTT.